This entry describes one T cell receptor (beta chain). Its cognate antigen is unknown. Produced via immunoSEQ multiplex PCR; TCRdb's table is partial and in-frame only. Of about 420,000 clones listed, roughly 90% are singletons. Germline values: CDR1 LNHDA, CDR2 SQIVND (reference sequence). J gave up 6 bases and V 2 bases, and 7 bases lay outside the gene matches. The length of the CDR3 is 15 residues. Treatment noted: 15 to 20 received Ad26.COV2.S at low or high dose, single or two shots; 5 received placebo; per-sample allocation not given. The samples date from day 63 after the first vaccine or placebo injection. Donation came from an adult in Boston who was aged 18-55 years. The sample is drawn from a study of Ad26.COV2.S vaccination and SARS-CoV-2 variants. About the study: Donor joined the COV1001 Ad26.COV2.S trial arm. Study outcomes and limitations: Responses of T cells in total may have been underestimated by the TCR breadth and depth analyses. Placebo recipients and vaccine recipients were similar in non-spike TCR breadth.

Sequencing used peripheral blood, obtained in a trial of Ad26.COV2.S vaccine versus placebo. The sequence was obtained from a person aged 18-65 years who received the Ad26.COV2.S COVID-19 vaccine or a placebo. V is TRBV19 and J is TRBJ2-3, with 8 bases fitting TRBD2. CDR3 sequence reads: CASSIKRGGLDTQYF. DNA of the CDR3: TGTGCCAGTAGTATAAAACGGGGGGGCCTCGATACGCAGTATTTT. Supplemented by reference TRBV19 and TRBJ2-3, the full variable domain reads DGGITQSPKYLFRKEGQNVTLSCEQNLNHDAMYWYRQDPGQGLRLIYYSQIVNDFQKGDIAEGYSVSREKKESFPLTVTSAQKNPTAFYLCASSIKRGGLDTQYFGPGTRLTVL.